This TCR beta chain appears in the sequencing data of a study of T-cell reconstitution after alpha-beta-depleted transplantation in children. CDR1 is SGDLS, CDR2 YYNGEE, per germline. The CDR3 is made up of 15 amino acids. The junction had 10 bases not matched to a gene; V was cut back by 5 bases and J by 3 bases. Preparation of the TCRbeta library involved a method that used unique molecular identifiers. TCRdb analysed the PCR reads with MiXCR anew, one entry per CDR3 protein. This sample has about 600,000 distinct CDR3 sequences, with 10% to 13% found just once. In its sample, this clonotype was seen many times.

The TCR sequence derives from a human donor who donated a stem cell graft to a child with acute myeloid leukemia. The chain employs TRBV9 and TRBJ2-5; 7 bases are a match to TRBD1. Sequenced material: PBMCs from the stem cell graft donor, taken from the stem cell graft. The CDR3 bases are TGTGCCAGCAGTTCTAACAGGGGCGATGAAGAGACCCAGTACTTC. Amino acids: CASSSNRGDEETQYF.